This T cell receptor beta chain emerged from a study of shared clonotypes between healthy human individuals. Replicate PCRs run on unsorted PBMC used roughly 270 ng DNA, which was approximately 30,000 T cell genomes. Libraries were prepared by immunoSEQ multiplex PCR; TCRdb keeps only in-frame clonotypes and omits some of them. The sample has fewer than 600,000 clones; roughly 77% are singletons. The CDR3 loop spans 16 amino acids. Germline CDR1 reads MGHDK; CDR2 reads SYGVNS. V was shortened by 0 bases and J by 3 bases, with 13 bases between the two germline ends. This sequence joins TRBV25-1 and TRBJ2-3, with D perhaps TRBD2 (6 bases). Sequencing was carried out using PBMCs. The clonotype comes from a middle-aged woman in good health. Some clones in this sample may be carry-over from other donors' samples. CDR3 protein: CASSEYSGTATDTQYF. In DNA form, the CDR3 reads TGTGCCAGCAGTGAATACTCCGGGACTGCTACAGATACGCAGTATTTT. The whole variable domain, filled in from reference TRBV25-1 and TRBJ2-3, reads EADIYQTPRYLVIGTGKKITLECSQTMGHDKMYWYQQDPGMELHLIHYSYGVNSTEKGDLSSESTVSRIRTEHFPLTLESARPSHTSQYLCASSEYSGTATDTQYFGPGTRLTVL.